A single sample gave rise to the 4 T cell receptor beta chains below, sequenced in a study of T-cell memory formation after mild COVID-19. TCRdb reprocessed the 5' RACE reads via MiXCR and lists one record per CDR3 protein. The data hold some 320,000 distinct CDR3 sequences, with about 16% observed a single time. Sequencing was performed on PBMCs or a T cell subset sorted from them (not recorded which). Every receptor here comes from a man aged 18 to 30 who had mild COVID-19 (a few samples of this study predate the infection). Cell type and time point are not known.

This clonotype came up many times. This chain joins TRBV6-5 and TRBJ2-6; D is possibly TRBD2 (6 bases). The CDR3 loop spans 15 amino acids. Germline-derived CDR1 and CDR2 are MNHEY and SVGAGI. V lost 7 bases and J lost 2, with 12 bases in between. The CDR3, as DNA: TGTGCCAGCACCTCACCTAGCGCTGGGGCCAACGTCCTGACTTTC. It specifies CASTSPSAGANVLTF.

The gene calls are TRBV19 and TRBJ2-7; the D gene could be TRBD1 or TRBD2 (5 bases each). Germline loops: CDR1 LNHDA, CDR2 SQIVND (reference sequence). This CDR3 spans 11 amino acids. Trimming took off 10 bases at V and 5 bases at J, with 12 bases between the two ends. CDR3 amino acids: CATFGAHEQYF. As DNA, the CDR3 is TGTGCCACCTTCGGGGCCCACGAGCAGTACTTC.

This clonotype has only a few counts. The chain recombines TRBV7-2 with TRBJ1-5; TRBD1 matches 8 bases. This CDR3 has 14 amino acids. Trimming took 5 bases from V and 8 from J; bases not matched to a gene: 8. The V gene's germline CDR1 is SGHTA and CDR2 FQGNSA. The CDR3 nucleotides read TGTGCCAGCAGCGGGCGGACAGGGTTGGAGCCCCAGCATTTT. It is translated as CASSGRTGLEPQHF.

This clonotype came up a few times. This chain links TRBV20-1 with TRBJ2-5; TRBD1 aligns across 8 bases. The germline CDR1 and CDR2 sequences are DFQATT and SNEGSKA (reference sequence). Losses at the gene ends were 6 bases for V and 5 bases for J; bases not matched to a gene: 14. The CDR3 is made up of 15 amino acids. The CDR3 coding sequence is TGCAGTGCCACACCCGGGACAGGCGTTGGGGAGACCCAGTACTTC. Its translation is CSATPGTGVGETQYF.